This passage covers 2 T cell receptor beta chains from one sample sequenced in a study of vaccination effects on CD4 cells after COVID-19. Researchers isolated CD4+ T cells once around 11 days of culture had elapsed. The vaccine given was either BNT162b2 or mRNA-1273, in two doses. These receptors' targets are unknown. The repertoire was sequenced with immunoSEQ multiplex PCR; TCRdb's copy has only in-frame clones and lacks some. The sample holds under 55,000 clones, approximately 70% seen once. Sequences were derived from CD4+ T cells from PBMCs cultured without peptide, sampled after COVID-19 vaccination. The source of these receptors is a human donor who received a COVID-19 vaccine.

V usage is TRBV7-8 and J usage is TRBJ2-5; D unresolved. Germline CDR1 is SGHVS and CDR2 is FQNEAQ. V was shortened by 2 bases and J by 2 bases, with 9 bases between the two germline ends. The CDR3 is 14 amino acids. DNA of the CDR3: TGTGCCAGCAGCTTAATGGGGATTCAAGAGACCCAGTACTTC. Amino acids: CASSLMGIQETQYF.

The V call is TRBV5-4, the J call TRBJ2-1; 10 bases are shared with TRBD2. Germline loops: CDR1 SGHNT, CDR2 YYREEE (reference sequence). Trimming cost V 5 bases and J 3 bases; bases outside gene matches: 14. The CDR3 sequence is 18 residues long. CDR3 bases: TGTGCCAGCAGGATGAAAGGACTAGCGGAGCGGGGCTACAATGAGCAGTTCTTC. Its translation is CASRMKGLAERGYNEQFF.